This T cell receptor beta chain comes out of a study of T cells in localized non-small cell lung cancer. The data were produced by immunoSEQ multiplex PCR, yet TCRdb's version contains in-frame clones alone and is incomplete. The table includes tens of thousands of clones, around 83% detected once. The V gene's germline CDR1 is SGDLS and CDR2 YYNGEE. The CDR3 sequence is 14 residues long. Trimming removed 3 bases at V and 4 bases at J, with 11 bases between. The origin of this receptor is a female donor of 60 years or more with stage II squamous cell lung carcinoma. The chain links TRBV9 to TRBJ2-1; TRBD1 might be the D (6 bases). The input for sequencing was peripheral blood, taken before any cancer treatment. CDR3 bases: TGTGCCAGCAGCGCTGGACAGAGTTACAATGAGCAGTTCTTC. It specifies CASSAGQSYNEQFF. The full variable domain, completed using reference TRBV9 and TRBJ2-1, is DSGVTQTPKHLITATGQRVTLRCSPRSGDLSVYWYQQSLDQGLQFLIQYYNGEERAKGNILERFSAQQFPDLHSELNLSSLELGDSALYFCASSAGQSYNEQFFGPGTRLTVL.